This TCR beta chain was identified during a study of blood T cell repertoires in COVID-19. Study context: Collection of acute and convalescent COVID-19 samples took place in the United States, Italy and Spain. PBMCs, B-cell-depleted T cells, or T cells provided the cDNA or gDNA that made up the material.

As processed by the authors: Reference gene primer amplification gave nucleated cell count estimates. Profiling relied on immunoSEQ multiplex PCR, and the TCRdb table lists in-frame clones only, not all of them. V and J calls and clone size are those listed in that table; D and trimming were worked out from the DNA. The profile shows about 250,000 clones, 86% of them singletons. Seattle's cohort entered during active infection and was followed longitudinally. This clone was picked up one time. This CDR3 spans 15 amino acids. Germline values: CDR1 SGHRS, CDR2 YFSETQ. With V trimmed by 6 bases and J by 5 bases, 8 bases remained unmatched.

Sequencing input: peripheral blood. This chain joins TRBV5-1 and TRBJ2-2, with 9 bases lining up with TRBD1. The sequence was obtained from a woman of 80 years or more with COVID-19, enrolled during active disease. CDR3 sequence: CASTLQGAWTGELFF. Written as DNA, the CDR3 is TGCGCCAGCACTTTACAGGGGGCATGGACCGGGGAGCTGTTTTTT.